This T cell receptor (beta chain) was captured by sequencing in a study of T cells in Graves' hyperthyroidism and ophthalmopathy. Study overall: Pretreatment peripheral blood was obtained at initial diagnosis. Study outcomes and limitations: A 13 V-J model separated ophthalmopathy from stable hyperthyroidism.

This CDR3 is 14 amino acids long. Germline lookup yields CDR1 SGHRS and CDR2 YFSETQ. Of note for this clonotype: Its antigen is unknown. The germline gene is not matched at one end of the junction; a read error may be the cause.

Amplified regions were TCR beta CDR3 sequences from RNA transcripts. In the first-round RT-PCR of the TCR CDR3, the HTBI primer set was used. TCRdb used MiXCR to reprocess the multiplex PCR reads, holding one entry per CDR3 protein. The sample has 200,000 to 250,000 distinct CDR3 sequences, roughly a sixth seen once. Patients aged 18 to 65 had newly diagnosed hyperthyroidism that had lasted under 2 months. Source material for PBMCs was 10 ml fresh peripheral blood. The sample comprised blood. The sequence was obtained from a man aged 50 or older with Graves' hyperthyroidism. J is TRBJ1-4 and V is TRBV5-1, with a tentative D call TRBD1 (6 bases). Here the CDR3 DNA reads TGTGCCAGCAGCTTGGAGGGGGTAGGAGAAAAACTGTTTTTT. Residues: CASSLEGVGEKLFF.